This T cell receptor beta chain is from a study of cytomegalovirus exposure and HLA in healthy donors. Study conclusions and caveats: In vitro work confirmed that three CMV-associated chains recognize CMV antigens. Rarity characterized most TCR sequences, yet some public TCRs appeared in many donors.

The CDR3 has 13 residues. Germline V gives CDR1 SGHRS, CDR2 YFSETQ. V was cut by 6 bases and J by 4 bases, with 11 bases left in between. Measured with immunoSEQ multiplex PCR; TCRdb has only the in-frame clones, and not every one. The top ten clones hold over 10% of a sample with 200,000 or so clones, more than 65% of them seen once. In regard to this clone: As yet, its antigen is unknown.

The clonotype was recovered from a woman between 25 and 40 years old in good health and CMV-seropositive. Source material: PBMCs. The V and J genes are TRBV5-1 and TRBJ2-1; possibly TRBD2 for D (5 bases). The CDR3 spells CASKLVGYNEQFF. CDR3 coding DNA: TGCGCCAGCAAACTAGTGGGTTACAATGAGCAGTTCTTC. The whole variable domain, filled in from reference TRBV5-1 and TRBJ2-1, reads KAGVTQTPRYLIKTRGQQVTLSCSPISGHRSVSWYQQTPGQGLQFLFEYFSETQRNKGNFPGRFSGRQFSNSRSEMNVSTLELGDSALYLCASKLVGYNEQFFGPGTRLTVL.